The 32 T cell receptor beta chains below all came from one sample that was sequenced in a study of yellow fever vaccine responses in identical twins. A single record per CDR3 protein comes from TCRdb applying MiXCR to the RT-PCR reads. The table has around 900 distinct CDR3 sequences, 75% to 95% seen once. This material consisted of T cells from blood (PBMCs), unsorted or a sorted subset (not recorded which), taken before or after yellow fever vaccination (not recorded which). The origin of the receptors is a woman between 18 and 29 years old who received the yellow fever vaccine.

The chain is built from TRBV6-2 or TRBV6-3 and TRBJ2-5; D unresolved. The CDR3 totals 13 residues. V lost 3 bases and J 5 bases, leaving 10 bases between the germline ends. Germline assignment: CDR1 MNHEY and CDR2 SVGEGT. Here the CDR3 reads CASSYKVEETQYF. The CDR3 nucleotides read TGTGCCAGCAGTTATAAGGTAGAGGAGACCCAGTACTTC.

The V call is TRBV11-3, the J call TRBJ2-3; D unclear. This CDR3 has 13 residues. V was trimmed by 4 bases and J by 2 bases, leaving 7 bases between them. Germline values: CDR1 SGHNT, CDR2 YENEEA. The CDR3 DNA is TGTGCCAGCAGCTCCGCCTTCACAGATACGCAGTATTTT. It encodes CASSSAFTDTQYF.

The CDR3 region has the DNA TGCGCCAGCAGCCAACAGACAGGGGTGAACACTGAAGCTTTCTTT. Protein sequence: CASSQQTGVNTEAFF. This rearrangement joins TRBV4-1 to TRBJ1-1; 8 nucleotides align to TRBD1. J was trimmed by 0 bases and V by 2 bases; bases with no gene match: 2. Germline CDR1 reads MGHRA; CDR2 reads YSYEKL. The CDR3 runs to 15 residues.

The count of this clonotype is one. V gene TRBV10-1 combines with J gene TRBJ1-2; D is possibly TRBD1 (6 bases). The CDR3 has 13 amino acids. Germline V CDR1 and CDR2: WNHNN, SYGVQD (reference sequence). Trimming stripped 2 bases from V and 10 bases from J, with 14 bases between. CDR3 residues: CASSEAGADNYTF. The CDR3 DNA sequence: TGCGCCAGCAGTGAGGCGGGGGCTGATAACTACACCTTC.

V and J are TRBV7-6 and TRBJ2-2, with 9 bases matching TRBD2. The CDR3 runs to 18 residues. Germline CDR1 SGHVS, CDR2 FNYEAQ. The J segment lost 0 bases and the V segment lost 2 bases, leaving 7 bases of the junction unmatched. In DNA form, the CDR3 reads TGTGCCAGCAGCTTAATCGCCGGACTAGCGACGAACACCGGGGAGCTGTTTTTT. It codes for CASSLIAGLATNTGELFF.

The J gene is TRBJ2-7, the V gene TRBV4-1; D remains unclear. The V end lost 0 bases, the J end lost 3 bases, and 0 bases lay between the germline ends. The CDR3 extends over 11 amino acids. Germline values: CDR1 MGHRA, CDR2 YSYEKL. The DNA for the CDR3 is TGCGCCAGCAGCCAAGACTACGAGCAGTACTTC. Translating it yields CASSQDYEQYF.

This clonotype was recorded once. The V call is TRBV2, the J call TRBJ1-3; no clear D. The V gene's germline CDR1 is SNHLY and CDR2 FYNNEI. The CDR3 totals 12 residues. The V end lost 7 bases, the J end lost 0 bases, and 4 bases lay between the germline ends. The CDR3 protein is CASTDSGNTIYF. The DNA for the CDR3 is TGTGCCAGCACCGACTCTGGAAACACCATATATTTT.

This clonotype was counted a few times. The V and J genes are TRBV4-1 and TRBJ1-1; a possible D gene is TRBD1 (5 bases). With 9 bases removed from V and 3 bases from J, the gap between germline ends came to 20 bases. Germline lookup yields CDR1 MGHRA and CDR2 YSYEKL. This CDR3 spans 15 amino acids. The CDR3 region is CASSPSGERDTEAFF. The CDR3 nucleotides read TGCGCCAGTTCTCCTTCGGGGGAACGGGACACTGAAGCTTTCTTT.

The chain carries TRBV6-1 and TRBJ1-6, with 9 bases fitting TRBD1. This CDR3 has 13 residues. The germline V gene has CDR1 MNHNS and CDR2 SASEGT. V lost 8 bases and J lost 10; bases outside the gene matches: 6. The CDR3 region has the DNA TGTGCCAGCTACCCGGACAGGGGATCACCCCTCCACTTT. Translation gives CASYPDRGSPLHF.

The chain joins TRBV11-3 to TRBJ2-1; D remains unclear. The CDR3 has 13 residues. V lost 2 bases and J 5 bases, leaving 7 bases between the germline ends. Germline CDR1 reads SGHNT; CDR2 reads YENEEA. CDR3 protein: CASSLRPDNEQFF. Here the CDR3 DNA reads TGTGCCAGCAGCTTAAGGCCGGACAATGAGCAGTTCTTC.

The CDR3 region is CASSGGQGSMYSNQPQHF. The CDR3, as DNA: TGTGCCAGCAGTGGGGGACAGGGTAGTATGTATTCGAATCAGCCCCAGCATTTT. This chain joins TRBV6-1 and TRBJ1-5; 9 bases are a match to TRBD1. The CDR3 loop spans 18 amino acids. V gave up 4 bases and J gave up 4 bases; unmatched junction bases: 14. Germline V gives CDR1 MNHNS, CDR2 SASEGT.

This chain links TRBV19 with TRBJ2-2, with 14 bases lining up with TRBD2. The J segment lost 6 bases and the V segment lost 11 bases, leaving 5 bases of the junction unmatched. The CDR3 contains 14 residues. Per germline, CDR1 LNHDA and CDR2 SQIVND (reference sequence). The CDR3 is CASRTSGGSGELFF. The CDR3, as DNA: TGTGCCTCTCGGACTAGCGGGGGGTCCGGGGAGCTGTTTTTT. Full variable domain (rest looked up from reference TRBV19 and TRBJ2-2): DGGITQSPKYLFRKEGQNVTLSCEQNLNHDAMYWYRQDPGQGLRLIYYSQIVNDFQKGDIAEGYSVSREKKESFPLTVTSAQKNPTAFYLCASRTSGGSGELFFGEGSRLTVL.

The rearrangement links TRBV12-3 or TRBV12-4 to TRBJ2-3; D is uncertain. The CDR3 runs to 15 residues. With 5 bases removed from V and 1 base from J, the gap between germline ends came to 13 bases. The CDR3 DNA reads as TGTGCCAGCAGTCCTTTGGGCCGGGGCACAGATACGCAGTATTTT. Its protein product is CASSPLGRGTDTQYF.

J is TRBJ2-1 and V is TRBV6-2 or TRBV6-3; D possibly corresponds to TRBD1 (6 bases). The CDR3 runs to 19 residues. V lost 2 bases to trimming and J lost 0 bases, with 20 bases between them. Germline V lookup: CDR1 MNHEY, CDR2 SVGEGT. The CDR3 DNA sequence: TGTGCCAGCAGTTACCGTTGGGGGCCCCTCCCGAGCTCCTACAATGAGCAGTTCTTC. Amino acids: CASSYRWGPLPSSYNEQFF.

This clonotype came up once. One junction end disagrees with the germline gene, perhaps due to a read error. The gene calls are TRBV7-7 and TRBJ2-1; TRBD1 might be the D (6 bases). The CDR3 extends over 13 amino acids. Germline V gene sequence: CDR1 SSHAT, CDR2 FNYEAQ (reference sequence). The CDR3 bases are TGTGCTAGCAGCTTAGACAGGTATAATGAGCAGTTCTTC. It yields the protein CASSLDRYNEQFF.

The CDR3 coding sequence is TGTGCCAGCAGCATAGGGGGAAACACCATATATTTT. It specifies CASSIGGNTIYF. The chain couples TRBV7-9 to TRBJ1-3; D is unresolved. The length of the CDR3 is 12 residues. Looked up from germline, CDR1 is SEHNR and CDR2 is FQNEAQ (reference sequence). The V end was cut by 5 bases, the J end by 4 bases, with 6 bases between. The entire variable domain, with the rest obtained from reference TRBV7-9 and TRBJ1-3, is as follows: DTGVSQNPRHKITKRGQNVTFRCDPISEHNRLYWYRQTLGQGPEFLTYFQNEAQLEKSRLLSDRFSAERPKGSFSTLEIQRTEQGDSAMYLCASSIGGNTIYFGEGSWLTVV.

V is TRBV5-6 and J is TRBJ2-2; TRBD2 matches 8 bases. J lost 5 bases, V lost 3 bases, and 6 bases had no gene match. The CDR3 totals 15 residues. Germline V CDR1 and CDR2: SGHDT, YYEEEE. CDR3 sequence reads: CASSSQRGMTGELFF. The CDR3 DNA reads TGTGCCAGCAGCTCACAGCGGGGGATGACCGGGGAGCTGTTTTTT. Full variable domain (rest looked up from reference TRBV5-6 and TRBJ2-2): DAGVTQSPTHLIKTRGQQVTLRCSPKSGHDTVSWYQQALGQGPQFIFQYYEEEERQRGNFPDRFSGHQFPNYSSELNVNALLLGDSALYLCASSSQRGMTGELFFGEGSRLTVL.

This rearrangement joins TRBV29-1 to TRBJ1-4; D gene ambiguous. Germline CDR1 reads SQVTM; CDR2 reads ANQGSEA. The CDR3 length is 12 residues. Trimming shortened V by 0 bases and J by 8 bases, and 7 bases separated the two germline ends. CDR3 amino acids: CSVEDLTEKLFF. Here the CDR3 DNA reads TGCAGCGTTGAAGATTTAACCGAAAAACTGTTTTTT.

V is TRBV4-1 and J is TRBJ1-2; TRBD1 matches at 7 bases. Germline CDR1 is MGHRA and CDR2 is YSYEKL. The junction had 6 bases not matched to a gene; V was cut back by 0 bases and J by 8 bases. This CDR3 region has 14 residues. The CDR3 is CASSQEMTGFGYTF. The CDR3 nucleotides are TGCGCCAGCAGCCAAGAGATGACAGGGTTCGGCTACACCTTC.

The rearrangement links TRBV13 to TRBJ1-2; 10 nucleotides agree with TRBD1. Germline values: CDR1 PRHDT, CDR2 FYEKMQ (reference sequence). The ends lost 5 bases at V and 0 bases at J; junction bases unmatched: 3. CDR3 size: 15 residues. CDR3 loop: CASSSDRGPNYGYTF. The CDR3 DNA reads as TGTGCCAGCAGCAGCGACAGGGGGCCTAACTATGGCTACACCTTC. Using reference TRBV13 and TRBJ1-2 for the parts outside the CDR3, the full variable domain is AAGVIQSPRHLIKEKRETATLKCYPIPRHDTVYWYQQGPGQDPQFLISFYEKMQSDKGSIPDRFSAQQFSDYHSELNMSSLELGDSALYFCASSSDRGPNYGYTFGSGTRLTVV.

This chain links TRBV3-1 with TRBJ1-2, with D unclear. Per the germline V gene, CDR1 is LGHDT and CDR2 is YNNKEL (reference sequence). The CDR3 is 15 amino acids. Trimming left V 4 bases short and J 2 bases short, with 14 bases between. Written as DNA, the CDR3 is TGTGCCAGCAGCCTAAAAGAGGGCTCGAACTATGGCTACACCTTC. Translation gives CASSLKEGSNYGYTF.

The rearrangement uses TRBV12-5 and TRBJ2-1; TRBD2 matches at 8 bases. Germline lookup yields CDR1 LGHNT and CDR2 FRNRAP. CDR3 length: 15 amino acids. The trim removed 2 bases at V and 6 bases at J, leaving 6 bases unmatched. The chain's CDR3 is CASGLSASGRNEQFF. CDR3 nucleotide sequence: TGTGCTAGTGGTTTGAGTGCTAGCGGGCGCAATGAGCAGTTCTTC.

V usage is TRBV6-1 and J usage is TRBJ2-7; D is undetermined. The germline V and J ends were trimmed by 6 bases and 0 bases, with 9 bases remaining between them. CDR3 length equals 13 residues. Looked up from germline, CDR1 is MNHNS and CDR2 is SASEGT. The CDR3 sequence: CASRALFSYEQYF. CDR3 sequence (DNA): TGTGCCAGCAGGGCACTTTTCTCCTACGAGCAGTACTTC.

The chain links TRBV5-1 to TRBJ2-7; 8 nucleotides line up with TRBD2. Per the germline V gene, CDR1 is SGHRS and CDR2 is YFSETQ. CDR3 length equals 14 residues. Trimming removed 1 base from V and 3 bases from J; junction bases left unmatched: 3. The CDR3 DNA reads as TGCGCCAGCAGCTTGCTTAGCGGGGACTACGAGCAGTACTTC. It yields the protein CASSLLSGDYEQYF.

The chain links TRBV2 to TRBJ1-3; no clear D. With 2 bases removed from V and 0 bases from J, the gap between germline ends came to 11 bases. The CDR3 has 16 amino acids. Germline V gene sequence: CDR1 SNHLY, CDR2 FYNNEI. The CDR3 coding sequence is TGTGCCAGCAGTGAATTTGGGGTACTCTCTGGAAACACCATATATTTT. Translation: CASSEFGVLSGNTIYF. The full variable domain, completed using reference TRBV2 and TRBJ1-3, is EPEVTQTPSHQVTQMGQEVILRCVPISNHLYFYWYRQILGQKVEFLVSFYNNEISEKSEIFDDQFSVERPDGSNFTLKIRSTKLEDSAMYFCASSEFGVLSGNTIYFGEGSWLTVV.

This chain connects TRBV6-1 to TRBJ2-5; 10 nucleotides agree with TRBD2. CDR1 is MNHNS and CDR2 is SASEGT in the germline V gene. This CDR3 contains 15 residues. Trimming at V came to 5 bases and at J to 2 bases, leaving 5 bases not matched to a gene. CDR3 DNA: TGTGCCAGCAGTCGGCTAGCGGGGGAGCAAGAGACCCAGTACTTC. Translation: CASSRLAGEQETQYF.

This clonotype was detected only once. At one boundary the junction diverges from the germline segment, which might be a read error. The chain has TRBV2 and TRBJ2-4; 10 bases align to TRBD2. CDR1 is SNHLY, CDR2 FYNNEI, per germline. The CDR3 is 17 amino acids. CDR3 coding DNA: TGTGCCAGCAGAGCAGGACTAGCGGATGTAGCCAAAACCATTCAGTACTTC. Protein sequence: CASRAGLADVAKTIQYF.

This clonotype appeared once. The chain uses TRBV7-6 and TRBJ2-5; D may correspond to TRBD1 or TRBD2 (5 bases each). The V end lost 6 bases, the J end lost 0 bases, and 26 bases lay between the germline ends. CDR1 and CDR2 (germline): SGHVS, FNYEAQ. The CDR3 is made up of 19 amino acids. The chain's CDR3 is CASRGTLSGTQLYQETQYF. The CDR3 DNA is TGTGCCAGCAGAGGCACACTCTCCGGGACCCAACTGTACCAAGAGACCCAGTACTTC.

V gene TRBV12-3 or TRBV12-4 combines with J gene TRBJ2-7; 8 bases align to TRBD2. The trim removed 8 bases at V and 3 bases at J, leaving 9 bases unmatched. CDR3 size: 14 residues. The CDR3 sequence: CASVGSGSLYEQYF. The DNA of the CDR3 is TGTGCCAGCGTCGGAAGCGGGAGTCTCTACGAGCAGTACTTC.

The chain combines TRBV10-1 with TRBJ2-5; 9 nucleotides match TRBD2. This CDR3 has 19 amino acids. CDR1 WNHNN and CDR2 SYGVQD come from the germline V gene (reference sequence). Trimming cost V 0 bases and J 0 bases; bases outside gene matches: 11. The CDR3 region has the DNA TGCGCCAGCAGTGAGTCGTCCAGCGGGAGCGGGGGGTACCAAGAGACCCAGTACTTC. Protein product: CASSESSSGSGGYQETQYF.

CDR3 loop: CASSLQGSSYNEQFF. The DNA of the CDR3 is TGTGCCAGCAGCCTCCAGGGCAGCTCCTACAATGAGCAGTTCTTC. J is TRBJ2-1 and V is TRBV14; D is possibly TRBD1 (5 bases). V lost 4 bases, J lost 0 bases, and 10 bases lay in between. This CDR3 is 15 amino acids long. Germline V gene sequence: CDR1 SGHDN, CDR2 FVKESK.

This chain links TRBV11-1 with TRBJ1-2; D is possibly TRBD1 (5 bases). V shed 5 bases and J shed 8 bases, with 15 bases lying between them. The germline V gene has CDR1 SGHAT and CDR2 FQDESV (reference sequence). The CDR3 loop spans 13 amino acids. CDR3 nucleotide sequence: TGTGCCAGCAGCCGCTCAGGGCCCCGCGGCTACACCTTC. It codes for CASSRSGPRGYTF. Full variable domain (missing parts from reference TRBV11-1 and TRBJ1-2): EAEVAQSPRYKITEKSQAVAFWCDPISGHATLYWYRQILGQGPELLVQFQDESVVDDSQLPKDRFSAERLKGVDSTLKIQPAELGDSAMYLCASSRSGPRGYTFGSGTRLTVV.